This TCR beta chain was identified in a study of blood T cell repertoires in COVID-19. The CDR3 runs 14 residues. Trimming cost V 4 bases and J 8 bases; bases outside gene matches: 8. Germline assignment: CDR1 SGHVS and CDR2 FQNEAQ. The authors' processing: Amplified reference gene primers provided the basis for estimating nucleated cell counts. Sequenced by immunoSEQ multiplex PCR; TCRdb stores in-frame clones only, minus some. V, J and clone size reflect that table, while D and trimming were determined from the DNA. The table lists 200,000 to 250,000 clones, 70% to 85% of them singletons, with around 2% in the top ten.

This sequence joins TRBV7-8 and TRBJ2-1; 7 bases map to TRBD1. Sequencing was done on a sample of PBMCs or T cells enriched from blood (not recorded which). The receptor's source is a man aged 60-69 years who had recovered from COVID-19. CDR3 sequence: CASSSQQGSDEQFF. The CDR3 nucleotides are TGTGCCAGCAGCTCCCAACAGGGGAGTGATGAGCAGTTCTTC.